These 21 T cell receptor beta chains came from one sample sequenced in a study of blood T cells in healthy people across ages. It was with a sample-barcoded 5' primer and a J-beta primer mix that a second PCR of roughly 7 to 12 cycles was run. TCRdb reprocessed the 5' RACE reads via MiXCR and lists one record per CDR3 protein. In the table there are over a million distinct CDR3 sequences, approximately 25% of which are singletons. Separately, the same data were catalogued under a study of T cells of mothers and their children.

Sequencing was performed on blood. The receptors derive from a girl aged 2 to 9 in good health.

This clonotype turned up a few times. The J gene is TRBJ2-3, the V gene TRBV10-3, with D perhaps TRBD2 (6 bases). Trimming shortened V by 3 bases and J by 5 bases, and 15 bases separated the two germline ends. Germline loops: CDR1 ENHRY, CDR2 SYGVKD. This CDR3 spans 15 amino acids. CDR3 DNA sequence: TGTGCCATCAGTGAAGAGACTAGGGATGGAGATACGCAGTATTTT. This gives the protein CAISEETRDGDTQYF.

This clonotype was observed a few times. This rearrangement joins TRBV4-3 to TRBJ2-3; 7 bases fit TRBD2. Losses at the gene ends were 0 bases for V and 2 bases for J; bases not matched to a gene: 8. In germline, CDR1 is LGHNA, CDR2 YSLEER. This CDR3 has 17 amino acids. CDR3 residues: CASSQDSLAEITDTQYF. In DNA form, the CDR3 reads TGCGCCAGCAGCCAAGACTCGCTAGCGGAGATCACAGATACGCAGTATTTT.

The V and J genes are TRBV29-1 and TRBJ2-7, with 7 bases fitting TRBD1. The CDR3 is 13 amino acids. Germline V lookup: CDR1 SQVTM, CDR2 ANQGSEA. J gave up 4 bases and V 5 bases, and 8 bases lay outside the gene matches. In nucleotides, the CDR3 is TGCAGCGTTTTGGGGGACAGAGAATACGAGCAGTACTTC. It translates to CSVLGDREYEQYF.

CDR3 in amino acids: CASSRTPDLLETQYF. The CDR3 region has the DNA TGTGCCAGCAGCCGAACGCCGGACCTGCTGGAGACCCAGTACTTC. The chain uses TRBV9 and TRBJ2-5; no clear D gene. Germline V gives CDR1 SGDLS, CDR2 YYNGEE. V lost 4 bases and J lost 5, with 18 bases in between. The CDR3 totals 15 residues.

This clonotype was counted a few times. This rearrangement joins TRBV7-9 to TRBJ1-5; 7 nucleotides align to TRBD1. V was pared by 10 bases and J by 4 bases, with 7 bases of the junction left unmatched. Germline lookup yields CDR1 SEHNR and CDR2 FQNEAQ (reference sequence). CDR3 length: 13 amino acids. The DNA of the CDR3 is TGTGCCACCGATGGACAGGAAAATCAGCCCCAGCATTTT. Amino acid sequence: CATDGQENQPQHF.

V is TRBV28 and J is TRBJ2-5; perhaps TRBD1 as D (6 bases). The CDR3 sequence is 18 residues long. From germline, CDR1 is MDHEN and CDR2 SYDVKM. V shed 8 bases and J shed 2 bases, with 27 bases lying between them. The DNA for the CDR3 is TGTGCCAGCGGTCCTTTACCGGAAGGGGGAAGACTACAAGAGACCCAGTACTTC. This encodes CASGPLPEGGRLQETQYF.

The chain combines TRBV12-3 or TRBV12-4 with TRBJ2-5; D is perhaps TRBD1 (5 bases). This CDR3 region has 14 residues. Trimming shortened V by 6 bases and J by 5 bases, and 16 bases separated the two germline ends. The CDR3 region is CASSSRQPLETQYF. The CDR3 bases are TGTGCCAGCAGCTCCCGACAGCCTCTTGAGACCCAGTACTTC.

J is TRBJ1-3 and V is TRBV2, with 7 bases lining up with TRBD1. Trimming removed 6 bases from V and 8 bases from J; junction bases left unmatched: 7. Germline V gene lookup returns CDR1 SNHLY and CDR2 FYNNEI. This CDR3 is 13 amino acids long. CDR3 nucleotides: TGTGCCAGCAGGGCGAACACAGGGGACACCATATATTTT. Encoded protein: CASRANTGDTIYF.

The chain has TRBV6-5 and TRBJ2-5; 7 bases are a match to TRBD1. The end of the DNA fits TRBJ2-7 better, so the J call may be wrong. The germline CDR1 and CDR2 sequences are MNHEY and SVGAGI. The CDR3 consists of 16 residues. For the CDR3, the DNA is TGTGCCAGCAGTTACATCCCCCAGGGGGAAAGCTACGAGCAGTACTTC. Translating gives CASSYIPQGESYEQYF.

The V gene is TRBV5-1, the J gene TRBJ2-1; TRBD2 aligns across 7 bases. The CDR3 is made up of 16 amino acids. After removal of 4 bases from V and 8 bases from J, the junction contained 15 bases not matched to a gene. Per the germline V gene, CDR1 is SGHRS and CDR2 is YFSETQ. The CDR3 DNA follows: TGCGCCAGCAGCACCCTAGCAACGGGAGGTGTCGATGAGCAGTTCTTC. Amino acids: CASSTLATGGVDEQFF.

This clonotype was seen only a few times. The V gene is TRBV18, the J gene TRBJ2-3; D could derive from TRBD1 or TRBD2 (5 bases each). V shed 3 bases and J shed 8 bases, with 12 bases lying between them. This CDR3 comprises 13 residues. Per germline, CDR1 KGHSH and CDR2 LQKENI. DNA of the CDR3: TGTGCCAGCTCACCGGTCTATGGGGGTACGCAGTATTTT. Its protein product is CASSPVYGGTQYF. Full variable domain (remainder filled in from reference TRBV18 and TRBJ2-3): NAGVMQNPRHLVRRRGQEARLRCSPMKGHSHVYWYRQLPEEGLKFMVYLQKENIIDESGMPKERFSAEFPKEGPSILRIQQVVRGDSAAYFCASSPVYGGTQYFGPGTRLTVL.

This sequence joins TRBV18 and TRBJ1-1; the match to TRBD1 covers 9 bases. CDR1 and CDR2 (germline): KGHSH, LQKENI. This CDR3 region has 14 residues. V lost 6 bases to trimming and J lost 3 bases; unmatched junction nucleotides: 5. CDR3 region: CASSVQGADTEAFF. The DNA of the CDR3 is TGTGCCAGCTCCGTACAGGGGGCTGACACTGAAGCTTTCTTT.

This clonotype was observed a single time. V is TRBV6-2 or TRBV6-3 and J is TRBJ2-3; D gene ambiguous. CDR3 size: 13 residues. V shed 3 bases and J shed 4 bases, with 8 bases lying between them. The germline CDR1 and CDR2 sequences are MNHEY and SVGEGT. The CDR3 sequence: CASSYWSADTQYF. The CDR3 nucleotides read TGTGCCAGCAGTTATTGGTCCGCAGATACGCAGTATTTT.

V is TRBV11-3 and J is TRBJ2-7; possibly TRBD1 for D (6 bases). Germline CDR1 reads SGHNT; CDR2 reads YENEEA. Trimming removed 1 base at V and 7 bases at J, with 11 bases between. This CDR3 comprises 13 residues. The CDR3 protein is CASSLVVRGEQYF. CDR3 nucleotide sequence: TGTGCCAGCAGCTTAGTCGTTAGGGGGGAGCAGTACTTC.

The V gene is TRBV20-1, the J gene TRBJ2-5; D is perhaps TRBD1 (6 bases). The J call may be wrong; the DNA end is better matched by TRBJ2-7. The CDR3 is 13 amino acids. Germline CDR1 and CDR2: DFQATT and SNEGSKA (reference sequence). Here the CDR3 reads CSAADRHLYEQYF. CDR3 bases: TGCAGTGCCGCGGACAGACACCTCTACGAGCAGTACTTC.

This clonotype was observed at least ten times. The chain joins TRBV7-2 to TRBJ2-3, with 12 bases matching TRBD2. The CDR3 runs to 18 residues. Germline V gives CDR1 SGHTA, CDR2 FQGNSA. The J segment lost 0 bases and the V segment lost 5 bases, leaving 9 bases of the junction unmatched. The CDR3 region is CASSALAGGRRSTDTQYF. In DNA form, the CDR3 reads TGTGCCAGCAGCGCCCTAGCGGGGGGGCGGAGGAGCACAGATACGCAGTATTTT.

This clonotype was seen repeatedly, ten times or more. The chain recombines TRBV29-1 with TRBJ2-4; D ambiguous. Germline loops: CDR1 SQVTM, CDR2 ANQGSEA. This CDR3 contains 12 residues. Between the trimmed V and J ends, which lost 7 bases and 7 bases, there was a span of 14 bases. CDR3 sequence reads: CSAFLGGNIQYF. The CDR3 DNA follows: TGCAGCGCGTTTTTGGGTGGGAACATTCAGTACTTC. The full variable domain, with the rest looked up from reference TRBV29-1 and TRBJ2-4, is SAVISQKPSRDICQRGTSLTIQCQVDSQVTMMFWYRQQPGQSLTLIATANQGSEATYESGFVIDKFPISRPNLTFSTLTVSNMSPEDSSIYLCSAFLGGNIQYFGAGTRLSVL.

This chain uses TRBV10-3 with TRBJ2-1; TRBD2 aligns across 11 bases. Germline V gives CDR1 ENHRY, CDR2 SYGVKD. J lost 4 bases, V lost 7 bases, and 6 bases had no gene match. The CDR3 is 15 amino acids. CDR3 sequence (DNA): TGTGCCATCATGCCCGGGACTAGCGGTTACAATGAGCAGTTCTTC. Translated, it gives CAIMPGTSGYNEQFF.

V is TRBV20-1 and J is TRBJ2-1; no definite D call. Trimming stripped 0 bases from V and 4 bases from J, with 16 bases between. The CDR3 has 16 residues. Germline assignment: CDR1 DFQATT and CDR2 SNEGSKA (reference sequence). In nucleotides, the CDR3 is TGCAGTGCTAGAGATCTCATAGGGCTCCCATACAATGAGCAGTTCTTC. Protein product: CSARDLIGLPYNEQFF.

This sequence joins TRBV6-1 and TRBJ2-3; no firm D call. V lost 3 bases, J lost 8 bases, and 6 bases lay in between. CDR1 is MNHNS, CDR2 SASEGT, per germline. CDR3 length equals 11 residues. The chain's CDR3 is CASSEGVTQYF. The CDR3 DNA reads TGTGCCAGCAGTGAGGGTGTTACGCAGTATTTT.

V usage is TRBV29-1 and J usage is TRBJ2-5, with D unresolved. Trimming shortened V by 4 bases and J by 4 bases, and 7 bases separated the two germline ends. There are 11 residues in the CDR3. Germline V gives CDR1 SQVTM, CDR2 ANQGSEA. The CDR3 loop is CSVAWGETQYF. CDR3 nucleotides: TGCAGCGTTGCTTGGGGAGAGACCCAGTACTTC. The entire variable domain, with the rest obtained from reference TRBV29-1 and TRBJ2-5, is as follows: SAVISQKPSRDICQRGTSLTIQCQVDSQVTMMFWYRQQPGQSLTLIATANQGSEATYESGFVIDKFPISRPNLTFSTLTVSNMSPEDSSIYLCSVAWGETQYFGPGTRLLVL.